This T cell receptor (beta chain) was identified in a study of cytomegalovirus exposure and HLA in healthy donors. Overall study results and limits: A link between a missense DCLRE1C variant and TCR beta V- and J-gene trimming emerged from a later analysis. Most likely, a cluster of highly shared sequence variants arose as a sequencing artifact.

About this clone itself: Antigen: not known.

V shed 6 bases, J shed 4 bases, and the junction held 8 bases outside the gene matches. Per germline, CDR1 SNHLY and CDR2 FYNNEI. The CDR3 is 14 residues long. PCR used 60 Vbeta primers and 13 Jbeta primers. The assay was immunoSEQ multiplex PCR, and TCRdb's table has in-frame clones only and misses some. The sample records about 130,000 clones, approximately 80% being singletons. The chain uses TRBV2 and TRBJ2-5; 7 bases line up with TRBD1. Sequencing used PBMCs. This TCR was sampled from a man in his forties in good health and CMV-seronegative. CDR3 DNA: TGTGCCAGCAGGTTGACAGGGACGGGAGAGACCCAGTACTTC. Its translation: CASRLTGTGETQYF.